This passage covers 17 T cell receptor beta chains from one sample sequenced in a study of CD8+CD57+ T cells in acquired aplastic anemia. Genomic DNA, the template, was used for profiling of the TCR beta VDJ and CDR3. TCRdb re-analysed the reads in MiXCR, keeping a single row per CDR3 protein. The table includes approximately 130,000 distinct CDR3 sequences, 58% detected once. In patients chosen for sequencing, flow cytometry had shown CD8+CD57+ cell expansion. Material for sequencing was sorted CD4+, CD8+, or CD8+CD57+ T cells (not recorded which) from PBMCs. The receptors shown here come from a human donor with aplastic anemia.

This clonotype has at least ten counts. The chain joins TRBV20-1 to TRBJ2-3; D is unclear. V shed 0 bases and J shed 4 bases, with 11 bases lying between them. The CDR3 spans 14 residues. The germline V gene has CDR1 DFQATT and CDR2 SNEGSKA (reference sequence). DNA of the CDR3: TGCAGTGCTAGAGACGGCATTATAGCAGATACGCAGTATTTT. It is translated as CSARDGIIADTQYF.

This clonotype has a handful of counts. The chain recombines TRBV27 with TRBJ2-2; tentative D call: TRBD1 (6 bases). Germline V gene lookup returns CDR1 MNHEY and CDR2 SMNVEV (reference sequence). The CDR3 is 16 amino acids. V was trimmed by 7 bases and J by 6 bases, leaving 21 bases between them. CDR3 residues: CASTLNRALGPGELFF. CDR3 coding DNA: TGTGCCAGCACCTTAAACAGGGCCTTGGGACCCGGGGAGCTGTTTTTT.

This clonotype was seen only a few times. The chain employs TRBV7-9 and TRBJ2-3; D possibly corresponds to TRBD2 (6 bases). Germline V gene data show CDR1 as SEHNR and CDR2 as FQNEAQ (reference sequence). Between the trimmed V and J ends, which lost 3 bases and 7 bases, there was a span of 11 bases. The CDR3 consists of 13 residues. The CDR3 DNA reads TGTGCCAGCAGCTTGTGGGGGGACCATACGCAGTATTTT. Translating gives CASSLWGDHTQYF.

This clonotype was counted at least ten times. The chain recombines TRBV19 with TRBJ1-5, with 9 bases identical to TRBD1. This CDR3 is built from 19 residues. The V gene's germline CDR1 is LNHDA and CDR2 SQIVND (reference sequence). The V segment lost 7 bases and the J segment 2 bases; nucleotides outside the gene matches: 18. The CDR3 coding sequence is TGTGCCAGTACCCCACCCCCTGGGACAGGGATATTTGGCAATCAGCCCCAGCATTTT. Translated: CASTPPPGTGIFGNQPQHF.

The rearrangement links TRBV7-9 to TRBJ2-7, with D hard to call. From germline, CDR1 is SEHNR and CDR2 FQNEAQ (reference sequence). Deletions cut 5 bases from V and 3 bases from J, with 11 bases between. The CDR3 has 13 amino acids. CDR3 nucleotides: TGTGCCAGCAGCCCGAAGACGGGCTACGAGCAGTACTTC. Protein sequence: CASSPKTGYEQYF.

This chain uses TRBV3-1 with TRBJ2-7; tentatively, D is TRBD1 or TRBD2 (5 bases each). Trimming shortened V by 3 bases and J by 3 bases, and 21 bases separated the two germline ends. The CDR3 has 17 residues. The germline V gene has CDR1 LGHDT and CDR2 YNNKEL (reference sequence). This CDR3 reads CASSQHLKGSKNYEQYF. Written as DNA, the CDR3 is TGTGCCAGCAGCCAGCATCTGAAGGGGAGTAAAAACTACGAGCAGTACTTC.

This chain joins TRBV7-2 and TRBJ1-1, with 9 bases aligning to TRBD1. The CDR3 loop spans 13 amino acids. In germline, CDR1 is SGHTA, CDR2 FQGNSA. The V segment lost 0 bases and the J segment 12 bases; nucleotides outside the gene matches: 5. The CDR3 loop reads CASSLAGGQGTFF. DNA of the CDR3: TGTGCCAGCAGCTTAGCTGGCGGACAGGGGACTTTCTTT.

This clonotype was seen ten or more times. V usage is TRBV27 and J usage is TRBJ1-2, with 10 bases identical to TRBD1. The CDR3 has 15 amino acids. Germline CDR1 MNHEY, CDR2 SMNVEV (reference sequence). Trimming took 5 bases from V and 5 from J; bases not matched to a gene: 8. The CDR3 region is CASSPPGQGIYGYTF. Here the CDR3 DNA reads TGTGCCAGCAGTCCGCCGGGACAGGGGATATATGGCTACACCTTC.

V gene TRBV19 combines with J gene TRBJ1-3; possible D gene TRBD1, 5 bases. The CDR3 runs to 14 residues. Trimming left V 4 bases short and J 4 bases short, with 11 bases between. The V gene's germline CDR1 is LNHDA and CDR2 SQIVND (reference sequence). CDR3 residues: CASSSGAGGNTIYF. CDR3 in DNA: TGTGCCAGTAGTAGCGGGGCAGGGGGAAACACCATATATTTT. Full variable domain (outside the CDR3, taken from reference TRBV19 and TRBJ1-3): DGGITQSPKYLFRKEGQNVTLSCEQNLNHDAMYWYRQDPGQGLRLIYYSQIVNDFQKGDIAEGYSVSREKKESFPLTVTSAQKNPTAFYLCASSSGAGGNTIYFGEGSWLTVV.

The chain uses TRBV5-8 and TRBJ2-7; the D gene is possibly TRBD1 (5 bases). Trimming removed 0 bases at V and 8 bases at J, with 9 bases between. Germline assignment: CDR1 SGHTS and CDR2 YDEGEE. This CDR3 has 12 amino acids. The chain's CDR3 is CASSLVGAKQYF. In DNA form, the CDR3 reads TGTGCCAGCAGCTTGGTAGGGGCCAAGCAGTACTTC.

V usage is TRBV12-3 or TRBV12-4 and J usage is TRBJ2-4; 7 bases agree with TRBD1. J gave up 2 bases and V 6 bases, and 7 bases lay outside the gene matches. The CDR3 contains 15 residues. CDR3 protein: CASSLTTGTKNIQYF. The CDR3 DNA reads as TGTGCCAGCAGCCTTACGACAGGGACCAAAAACATTCAGTACTTC.

This sequence joins TRBV2 and TRBJ1-2; 11 bases map to TRBD1. The ends lost 5 bases at V and 3 bases at J; junction bases unmatched: 2. In germline, CDR1 is SNHLY, CDR2 FYNNEI. The CDR3 spans 14 residues. The CDR3 DNA follows: TGTGCCAGCAGTAGGACAGGGGGCTACTATGGCTACACCTTC. It yields the protein CASSRTGGYYGYTF.

This clonotype was detected ten times or more. V and J are TRBV6-1 and TRBJ1-5; no reliable D call. The CDR3 length is 14 residues. The V gene lost 6 bases and the J gene lost 0 bases, with 9 bases spanning the gap. Germline CDR1 reads MNHNS; CDR2 reads SASEGT. CDR3 DNA: TGTGCCAGCAGCCAGATCGATAGCAATCAGCCCCAGCATTTT. This encodes CASSQIDSNQPQHF.

The chain recombines TRBV5-1 with TRBJ2-5; 9 bases match TRBD2. The CDR3 is made up of 16 amino acids. Germline CDR1 and CDR2: SGHRS and YFSETQ. V trimming: 3 bases; J trimming: 2 bases; junction bases outside the gene matches: 8. The CDR3 loop reads CASSSAGLASQETQYF. In nucleotides, the CDR3 is TGCGCCAGCAGCTCGGCGGGACTAGCATCTCAAGAGACCCAGTACTTC.

This clonotype was counted many times. The rearrangement links TRBV9 to TRBJ1-3; D call uncertain. CDR3 length: 11 amino acids. Trimming pared 4 bases from V and 4 bases from J, leaving 3 bases between. CDR1 and CDR2 from the germline V gene are SGDLS and YYNGEE. The CDR3 bases are TGTGCCAGCAGCCGGGGAAACACCATATATTTT. The encoded protein is CASSRGNTIYF.

V is TRBV24-1 and J is TRBJ2-3, with unresolved D. Germline V gives CDR1 KGHDR, CDR2 SFDVKD. Trimming stripped 1 base from V and 1 base from J, with 5 bases between. The length of the CDR3 is 14 residues. The CDR3 coding sequence is TGTGCCACCAGTGATTTACCACGCACAGATACGCAGTATTTT. Residues: CATSDLPRTDTQYF.

This clonotype was picked up a small number of times. A read error is possible here, since a much larger clone lies one base away. Since no conserved phenylalanine or tryptophan closes the CDR3, a read error is the likely cause. This chain joins TRBV5-8 and TRBJ2-5; D gene ambiguous. Trimming removed 6 bases at V and 9 bases at J, with 12 bases between. The CDR3 sequence is 11 residues long. The V gene's germline CDR1 is SGHTS and CDR2 YDEGEE. Written as DNA, the CDR3 is TGTGCCAGCACTCCTGACATGGCCCAGTACCTC. Translation gives CASTPDMAQYL.